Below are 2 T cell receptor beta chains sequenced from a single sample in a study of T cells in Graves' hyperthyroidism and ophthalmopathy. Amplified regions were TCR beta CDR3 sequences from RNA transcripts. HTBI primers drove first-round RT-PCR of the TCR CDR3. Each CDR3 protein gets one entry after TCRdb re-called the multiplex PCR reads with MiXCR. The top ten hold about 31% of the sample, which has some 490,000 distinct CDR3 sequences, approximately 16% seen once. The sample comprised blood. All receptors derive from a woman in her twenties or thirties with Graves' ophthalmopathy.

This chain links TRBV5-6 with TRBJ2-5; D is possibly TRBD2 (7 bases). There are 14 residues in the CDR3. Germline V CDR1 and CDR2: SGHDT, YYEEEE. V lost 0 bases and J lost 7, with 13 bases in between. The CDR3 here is CASSLAGGKATQYF. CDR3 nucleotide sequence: TGTGCCAGCAGCTTGGCGGGGGGCAAAGCGACCCAGTACTTC.

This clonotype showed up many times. Here the CDR3 reads CASSLAGAGSYNEQFF. CDR3 coding DNA: TGCGCCAGCAGCTTGGCCGGAGCAGGGTCCTACAATGAGCAGTTCTTC. The V gene is TRBV5-1, the J gene TRBJ2-1; D might be TRBD1 (5 bases). V lost 0 bases and J 1 base, leaving 11 bases between the germline ends. Germline CDR1 reads SGHRS; CDR2 reads YFSETQ. The CDR3 length is 16 residues.